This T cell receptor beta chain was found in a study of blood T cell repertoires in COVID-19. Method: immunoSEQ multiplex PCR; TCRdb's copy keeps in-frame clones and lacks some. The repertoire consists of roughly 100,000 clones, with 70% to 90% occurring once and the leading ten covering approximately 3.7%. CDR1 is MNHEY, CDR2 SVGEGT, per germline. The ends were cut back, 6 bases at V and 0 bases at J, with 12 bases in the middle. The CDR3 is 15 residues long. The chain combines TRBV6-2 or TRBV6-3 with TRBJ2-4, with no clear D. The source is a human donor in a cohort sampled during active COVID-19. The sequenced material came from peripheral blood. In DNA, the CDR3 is TGTGCCAGCAGCACCTCCGAGGTAGCCAAAAACATTCAGTACTTC. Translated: CASSTSEVAKNIQYF.